This T cell receptor beta chain was sequenced in a study of vaccination and CD4 T cells after COVID-19. As for the study in general: Every participant had a vaccine, which was either BNT162b2 or mRNA-1273, given in two doses. In culture, cells were exposed to overlapping spike peptides from SARS-CoV-2, HCoV-NL63, HCoV-OC43 and HCoV-229E.

The treatment: roughly ten-day PBMC culture with coronavirus spike peptide pools or control peptides (ViraFEST assay). The CDR3 runs 15 residues. V was pared by 4 bases and J by 2 bases, with 15 bases between. CDR1 is SGHVS, CDR2 FQNEAQ, per germline. The Oncomine TCR Beta short-read assay generated sequence data from the DNA of cultured CD4+ T cells. MiXCR, run by TCRdb on the PCR reads, gives a single entry per CDR3 protein. In the table there are fewer than 15,000 distinct CDR3 sequences, more than 45% of which are singletons. As regards this clonotype: Its antigen is not identified.

This TCR was recovered from a human donor who had recovered from COVID-19. J is TRBJ2-7 and V is TRBV7-8; D remains unclear. Sequencing was done on a sample of CD4+ T cells from blood, cultured in vitro. The CDR3 DNA follows: TGTGCCAGCAGCTATCGAGACACTACAACCTACGAGCAGTACTTC. Translated: CASSYRDTTTYEQYF.